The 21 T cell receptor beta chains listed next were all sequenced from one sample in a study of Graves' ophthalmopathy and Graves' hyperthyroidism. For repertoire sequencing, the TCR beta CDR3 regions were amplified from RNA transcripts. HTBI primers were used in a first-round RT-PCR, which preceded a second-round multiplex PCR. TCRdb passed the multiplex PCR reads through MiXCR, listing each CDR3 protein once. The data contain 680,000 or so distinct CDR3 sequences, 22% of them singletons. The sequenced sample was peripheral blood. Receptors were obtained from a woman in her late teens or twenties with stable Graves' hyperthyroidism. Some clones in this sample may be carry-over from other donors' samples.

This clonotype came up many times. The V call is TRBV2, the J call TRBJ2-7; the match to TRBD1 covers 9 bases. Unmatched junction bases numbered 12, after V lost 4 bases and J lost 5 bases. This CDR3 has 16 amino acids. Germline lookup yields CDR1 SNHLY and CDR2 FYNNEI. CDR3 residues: CASSADRDRVINEQYF. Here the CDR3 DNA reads TGTGCCAGCAGTGCGGACCGGGACAGGGTGATAAACGAGCAGTACTTC.

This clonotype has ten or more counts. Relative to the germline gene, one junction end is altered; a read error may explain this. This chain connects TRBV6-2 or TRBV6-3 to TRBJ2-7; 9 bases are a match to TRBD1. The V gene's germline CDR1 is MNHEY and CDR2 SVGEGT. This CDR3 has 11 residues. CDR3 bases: TGTGCCAGCAGTAATACAGGGGGCCTCTCCTTC. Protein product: CASSNTGGLSF.

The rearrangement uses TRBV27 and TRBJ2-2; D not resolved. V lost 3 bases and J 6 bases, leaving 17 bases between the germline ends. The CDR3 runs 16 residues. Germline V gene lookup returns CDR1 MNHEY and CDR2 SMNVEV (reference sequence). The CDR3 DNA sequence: TGTGCCAGCAGTTTTCTCCACTTTCGGCCCGCCGGGGAGCTGTTTTTT. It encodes CASSFLHFRPAGELFF.

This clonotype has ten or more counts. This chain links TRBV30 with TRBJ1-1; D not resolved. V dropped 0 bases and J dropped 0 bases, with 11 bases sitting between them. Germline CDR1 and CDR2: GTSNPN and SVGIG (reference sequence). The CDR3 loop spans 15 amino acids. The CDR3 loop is CAWSVRVLLNTEAFF. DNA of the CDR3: TGTGCCTGGAGTGTAAGGGTTTTACTGAACACTGAAGCTTTCTTT. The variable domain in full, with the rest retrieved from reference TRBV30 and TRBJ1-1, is SQTIHQWPATLVQPVGSPLSLECTVEGTSNPNLYWYRQAAGRGLQLLFYSVGIGQISSEVPQNLSASRPQDRQFILSSKKLLLSDSGFYLCAWSVRVLLNTEAFFGQGTRLTVV.

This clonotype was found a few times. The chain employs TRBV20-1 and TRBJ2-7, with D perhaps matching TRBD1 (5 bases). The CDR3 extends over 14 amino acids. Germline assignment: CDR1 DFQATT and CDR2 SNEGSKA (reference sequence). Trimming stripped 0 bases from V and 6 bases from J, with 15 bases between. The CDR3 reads CSARDPGYNGEQYF. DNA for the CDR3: TGCAGTGCTAGAGACCCAGGGTACAATGGCGAGCAGTACTTC.

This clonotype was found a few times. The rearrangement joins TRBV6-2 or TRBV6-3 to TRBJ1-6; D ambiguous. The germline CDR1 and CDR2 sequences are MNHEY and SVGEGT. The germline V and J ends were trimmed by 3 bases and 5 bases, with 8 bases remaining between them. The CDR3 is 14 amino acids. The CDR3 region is CASSYASDNSPLHF. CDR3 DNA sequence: TGTGCCAGCAGTTATGCCAGCGATAATTCACCCCTCCACTTT.

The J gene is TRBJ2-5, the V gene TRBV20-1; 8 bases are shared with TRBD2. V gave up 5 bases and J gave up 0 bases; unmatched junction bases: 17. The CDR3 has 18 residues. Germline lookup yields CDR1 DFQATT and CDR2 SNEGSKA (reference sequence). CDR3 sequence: CSAEGGLIAGRYQETQYF. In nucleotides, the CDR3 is TGCAGTGCTGAGGGGGGGCTGATAGCGGGAAGGTACCAAGAGACCCAGTACTTC.

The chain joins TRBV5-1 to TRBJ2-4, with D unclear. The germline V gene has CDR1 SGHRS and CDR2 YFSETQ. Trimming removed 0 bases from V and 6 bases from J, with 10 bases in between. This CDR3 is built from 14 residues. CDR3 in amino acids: CASSLEGSGNIQYF. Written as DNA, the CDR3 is TGCGCCAGCAGCTTGGAAGGGTCGGGAAACATTCAGTACTTC.

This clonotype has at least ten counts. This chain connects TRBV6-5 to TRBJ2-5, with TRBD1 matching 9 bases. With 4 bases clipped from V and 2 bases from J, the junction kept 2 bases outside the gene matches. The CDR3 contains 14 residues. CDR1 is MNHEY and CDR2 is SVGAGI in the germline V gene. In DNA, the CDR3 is TGTGCCAGCAGTTCGGACAGGGGACAAGAGACCCAGTACTTC. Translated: CASSSDRGQETQYF.

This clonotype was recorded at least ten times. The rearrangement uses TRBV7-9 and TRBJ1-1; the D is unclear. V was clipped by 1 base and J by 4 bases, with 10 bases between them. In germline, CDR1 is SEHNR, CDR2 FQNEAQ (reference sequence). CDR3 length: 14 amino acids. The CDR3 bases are TGTGCCAGCAGCTTAGGCCAACTGAGCACTGAAGCTTTCTTT. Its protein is CASSLGQLSTEAFF.

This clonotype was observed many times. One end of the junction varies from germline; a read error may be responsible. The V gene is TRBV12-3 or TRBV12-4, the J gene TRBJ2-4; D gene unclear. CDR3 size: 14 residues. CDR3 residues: CASSLGIAKNIKYF. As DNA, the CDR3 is TGTGCCAGCAGTTTGGGGATCGCCAAAAACATTAAGTACTTC.

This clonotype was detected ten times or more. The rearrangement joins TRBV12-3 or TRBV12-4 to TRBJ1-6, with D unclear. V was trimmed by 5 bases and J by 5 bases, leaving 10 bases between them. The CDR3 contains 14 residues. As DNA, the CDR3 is TGTGCCAGCAGTGGGAGAACCCATAATTCACCCCTCCACTTT. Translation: CASSGRTHNSPLHF.

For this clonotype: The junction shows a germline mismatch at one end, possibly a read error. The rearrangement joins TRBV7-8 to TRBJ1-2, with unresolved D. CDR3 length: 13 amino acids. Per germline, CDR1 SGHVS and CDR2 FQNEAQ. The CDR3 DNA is TGTGCCAGCAGCTTAATCGAGGGTTTGGAGTCTCACTTC. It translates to CASSLIEGLESHF.

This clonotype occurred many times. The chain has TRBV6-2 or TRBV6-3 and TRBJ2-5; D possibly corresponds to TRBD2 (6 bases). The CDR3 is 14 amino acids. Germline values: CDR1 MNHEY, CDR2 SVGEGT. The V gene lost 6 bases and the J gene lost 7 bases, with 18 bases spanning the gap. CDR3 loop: CASRHPGSEGTQYF. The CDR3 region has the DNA TGTGCCAGCAGACACCCCGGTTCGGAGGGGACCCAGTACTTC.

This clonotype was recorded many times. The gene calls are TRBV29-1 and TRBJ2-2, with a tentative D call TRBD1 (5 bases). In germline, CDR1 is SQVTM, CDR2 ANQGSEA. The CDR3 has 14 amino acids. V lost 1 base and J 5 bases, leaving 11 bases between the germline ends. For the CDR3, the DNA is TGCAGCGTTGAAGGGACAAGTCGGACCGGGGAGCTGTTTTTT. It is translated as CSVEGTSRTGELFF.

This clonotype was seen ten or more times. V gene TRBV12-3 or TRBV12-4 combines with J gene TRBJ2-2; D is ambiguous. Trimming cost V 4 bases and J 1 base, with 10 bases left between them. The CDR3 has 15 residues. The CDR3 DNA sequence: TGTGCCAGCAGTTACCGGACGGGGAACACCGGGGAGCTGTTTTTT. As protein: CASSYRTGNTGELFF.

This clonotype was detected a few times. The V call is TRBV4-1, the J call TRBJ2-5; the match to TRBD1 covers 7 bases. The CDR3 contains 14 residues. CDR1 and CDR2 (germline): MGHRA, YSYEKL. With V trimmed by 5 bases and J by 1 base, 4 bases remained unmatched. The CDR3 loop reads CASSIRDSQETQYF. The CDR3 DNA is TGCGCCAGCAGCATCCGGGACAGCCAAGAGACCCAGTACTTC.

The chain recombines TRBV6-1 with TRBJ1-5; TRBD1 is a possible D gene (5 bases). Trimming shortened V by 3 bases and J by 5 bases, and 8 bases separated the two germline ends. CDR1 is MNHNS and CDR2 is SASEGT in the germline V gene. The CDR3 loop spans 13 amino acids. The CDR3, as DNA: TGTGCCAGCAGTGAGGTAGGGGATCAGCCCCAGCATTTT. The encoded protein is CASSEVGDQPQHF.

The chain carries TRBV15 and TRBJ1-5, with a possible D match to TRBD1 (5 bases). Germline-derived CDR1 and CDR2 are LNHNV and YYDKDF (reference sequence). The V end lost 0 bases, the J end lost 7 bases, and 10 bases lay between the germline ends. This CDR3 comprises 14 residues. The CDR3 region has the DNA TGTGCCACCAGCAGAGAGATTGGGGGACAGCCCCAGCATTTT. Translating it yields CATSREIGGQPQHF.

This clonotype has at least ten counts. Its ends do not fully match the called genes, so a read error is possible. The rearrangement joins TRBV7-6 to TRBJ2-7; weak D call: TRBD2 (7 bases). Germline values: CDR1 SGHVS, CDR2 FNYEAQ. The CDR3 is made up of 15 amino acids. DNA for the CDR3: TGTGCCAGCAGGTTAGGGGGGGCAGGGAGTAACGAGCAGTACTTC. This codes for CASRLGGAGSNEQYF.

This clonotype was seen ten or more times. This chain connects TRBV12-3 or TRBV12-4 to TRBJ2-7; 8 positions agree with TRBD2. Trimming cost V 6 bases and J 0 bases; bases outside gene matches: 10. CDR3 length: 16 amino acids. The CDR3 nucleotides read TGTGCCAGCAGCCACACTAGCGGACCCTACTCCTACGAGCAGTACTTC. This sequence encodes CASSHTSGPYSYEQYF.